The 27 T cell receptor beta chains given below trace back to one sample, sequenced in a study of PD-L1 blockade in urothelial cancer. Time point in this sample: pretreatment peripheral blood. Profiling relied on immunoSEQ multiplex PCR, and the TCRdb table lists in-frame clones only, not all of them. The sample has about 49,000 clones, around 79% seen once; the top ten hold under 11%. The specimen was PBMCs, collected around atezolizumab (anti-PD-L1) treatment. These receptors were obtained from a man in his 70s with urothelial cancer.

The chain carries TRBV2 and TRBJ1-4; 7 bases fit TRBD1. CDR1 is SNHLY and CDR2 is FYNNEI in the germline V gene. The CDR3 is made up of 15 amino acids. J lost 4 bases, V lost 2 bases, and 4 bases had no gene match. The CDR3 loop is CASSERTGDNEKLFF. The CDR3 DNA reads as TGTGCCAGCAGTGAAAGGACAGGAGATAATGAAAAACTGTTTTTT.

This chain links TRBV7-9 with TRBJ2-5; the match to TRBD2 covers 7 bases. Per the germline V gene, CDR1 is SEHNR and CDR2 is FQNEAQ (reference sequence). The CDR3 is 14 residues long. The trim removed 2 bases at V and 5 bases at J, leaving 5 bases unmatched. CDR3 in DNA: TGTGCCAGCAGCTTACGGGGGGTCGGGGAGACCCAGTACTTC. Residues: CASSLRGVGETQYF.

This clone appeared a single time. This chain uses TRBV6-5 with TRBJ1-2, with TRBD1 matching over 8 bases. Germline CDR1 reads MNHEY; CDR2 reads SVGAGI. V shed 4 bases, J shed 5 bases, and the junction held 6 bases outside the gene matches. This CDR3 spans 14 amino acids. The CDR3 sequence: CASSSSRGRYGYTF. For the CDR3, the DNA is TGTGCCAGCAGTTCCTCCAGGGGGCGGTATGGCTACACCTTC.

The V gene is TRBV5-6, the J gene TRBJ1-2; TRBD1 matches 8 bases. V lost 4 bases to trimming and J lost 0 bases; unmatched junction nucleotides: 2. Germline V lookup: CDR1 SGHDT, CDR2 YYEEEE. CDR3 length equals 14 residues. For the CDR3, the DNA is TGTGCCAGCAGCCGGGGACAGGCTAACTATGGCTACACCTTC. It translates to CASSRGQANYGYTF.

This clone was recorded once. The rearrangement links TRBV6-1 to TRBJ1-1, with 7 positions matching TRBD1. After removal of 6 bases from V and 1 base from J, the junction contained 8 bases not matched to a gene. Germline V gives CDR1 MNHNS, CDR2 SASEGT. The CDR3 length is 15 residues. CDR3 sequence: CASRITGQPNTEAFF. CDR3 bases: TGTGCCAGCAGGATTACGGGACAGCCGAACACTGAAGCTTTCTTT.

This sequence joins TRBV7-8 and TRBJ1-3; 7 positions agree with TRBD1. The CDR3 contains 16 residues. Germline CDR1 SGHVS, CDR2 FQNEAQ. V trimming: 2 bases; J trimming: 8 bases; junction bases outside the gene matches: 12. In DNA, the CDR3 is TGTGCCAGCAGCTTATTCCCCCCTAGACAGGGTCACACCATATATTTT. It specifies CASSLFPPRQGHTIYF.

The chain couples TRBV4-1 to TRBJ1-2; 9 bases are a match to TRBD1. The CDR3 extends over 16 amino acids. Germline V gene data show CDR1 as MGHRA and CDR2 as YSYEKL. V shed 1 base and J 3 bases; nucleotides not matched to a gene: 6. CDR3 sequence: CASSQVRTGVDYGYTF. The CDR3 coding sequence is TGCGCCAGCAGCCAAGTTCGGACAGGGGTGGACTATGGCTACACCTTC.

The V call is TRBV2, the J call TRBJ2-6; D perhaps matches TRBD1 (6 bases). The germline V gene has CDR1 SNHLY and CDR2 FYNNEI. Trimming left V 6 bases short and J 6 bases short, with 9 bases between. There are 13 residues in the CDR3. The CDR3 is CASRGTKANVLTF. CDR3 nucleotide sequence: TGTGCCAGCAGGGGGACAAAGGCCAACGTCCTGACTTTC.

The V gene is TRBV5-3, the J gene TRBJ2-1, with 12 bases fitting TRBD2. Being an ORF, TRBV5-3 has a function that is uncertain. V lost 0 bases, J lost 2 bases, and 12 bases stayed unmatched. The CDR3 has 20 amino acids. The CDR3 region has the DNA TGTGCCAGAAGCTTGGAGGCGCTAGCGGGAGGGCCGTTCACCTACAATGAGCAGTTCTTC. Amino acid sequence: CARSLEALAGGPFTYNEQFF.

The V gene is TRBV6-5, the J gene TRBJ1-3; D unclear. Per germline, CDR1 MNHEY and CDR2 SVGAGI. The V and J ends lost 6 bases and 4 bases respectively, with 10 bases between them. The CDR3 runs to 13 residues. Here the CDR3 reads CASSPPGGNTIYF. CDR3 coding DNA: TGTGCCAGCAGCCCCCCGGGAGGAAACACCATATATTTT.

V usage is TRBV10-1 and J usage is TRBJ1-1; no clear D. The CDR3 extends over 13 amino acids. The V end lost 9 bases, the J end lost 1 base, and 12 bases lay between the germline ends. Germline CDR1 is WNHNN and CDR2 is SYGVQD (reference sequence). The chain's CDR3 is CASKIGPNTEAFF. The CDR3 region has the DNA TGCGCCAGTAAAATCGGTCCGAACACTGAAGCTTTCTTT.

The chain is built from TRBV6-1 and TRBJ1-4; 9 bases map to TRBD1. Germline CDR1 is MNHNS and CDR2 is SASEGT. This CDR3 is built from 14 residues. V gave up 5 bases and J gave up 10 bases; unmatched junction bases: 8. The CDR3 loop is CASSPGQGVGKLFF. In DNA form, the CDR3 reads TGTGCCAGCAGTCCGGGACAGGGAGTCGGAAAACTGTTTTTT.

This clone is a singleton in its sample. V gene TRBV11-3 combines with J gene TRBJ2-7; a possible D gene is TRBD2 (6 bases). The CDR3 contains 13 residues. Germline V gene sequence: CDR1 SGHNT, CDR2 YENEEA. The V end was cut by 3 bases, the J end by 1 base, with 7 bases between. CDR3 in amino acids: CASSFSGSYEQYF. The CDR3 coding sequence is TGTGCCAGCAGCTTTAGCGGTTCCTACGAGCAGTACTTC.

This clone was observed a single time. The rearrangement uses TRBV28 and TRBJ2-2; TRBD2 matches at 9 bases. Trimming cost V 3 bases and J 5 bases; bases outside gene matches: 10. The CDR3 has 17 amino acids. Germline loops: CDR1 MDHEN, CDR2 SYDVKM. The CDR3 DNA is TGTGCCAGCAGTTTTGGGAAAGGGAGCGGGAGGACCGGGGAGCTGTTTTTT. Encoded protein: CASSFGKGSGRTGELFF.

This clone was seen a single time. The V gene is TRBV9, the J gene TRBJ2-2, with 13 bases matching TRBD2. V gave up 4 bases and J gave up 6 bases; unmatched junction bases: 6. CDR1 and CDR2 (germline): SGDLS, YYNGEE. The CDR3 is 16 residues long. The CDR3 nucleotides are TGTGCCAGCAGCCCCGGGACTAGCGGGGCTTCCGGGGAGCTGTTTTTT. It translates to CASSPGTSGASGELFF. The whole variable domain, remainder taken from reference TRBV9 and TRBJ2-2, is DSGVTQTPKHLITATGQRVTLRCSPRSGDLSVYWYQQSLDQGLQFLIQYYNGEERAKGNILERFSAQQFPDLHSELNLSSLELGDSALYFCASSPGTSGASGELFFGEGSRLTVL.

The rearrangement joins TRBV28 to TRBJ1-2; D might be TRBD1 (6 bases). The germline V gene has CDR1 MDHEN and CDR2 SYDVKM. V dropped 3 bases and J dropped 6 bases, with 11 bases sitting between them. This CDR3 is 13 amino acids long. The CDR3 DNA follows: TGTGCCAGCAGTTTCGACAGGAATAATGGCTACACCTTC. It translates to CASSFDRNNGYTF.

CDR3 protein: CASMVQRGEETQYF. In DNA, the CDR3 is TGTGCCAGCATGGTGCAGCGGGGTGAAGAGACCCAGTACTTC. This chain joins TRBV2 and TRBJ2-5; 7 bases agree with TRBD2. The CDR3 totals 14 residues. The V gene end was trimmed by 7 bases and the J gene end by 3 bases; junction bases not matched to a gene: 8. The germline V gene has CDR1 SNHLY and CDR2 FYNNEI.

The chain recombines TRBV18 with TRBJ2-7, with D maybe TRBD1 (6 bases). V was clipped by 0 bases and J by 3 bases, with 12 bases between them. The germline V gene has CDR1 KGHSH and CDR2 LQKENI. The CDR3 runs 15 residues. The CDR3 DNA is TGTGCCAGCTCACCACCCGGCAGGGGACACTACGAGCAGTACTTC. This encodes CASSPPGRGHYEQYF. Supplemented by reference TRBV18 and TRBJ2-7, the full variable domain reads NAGVMQNPRHLVRRRGQEARLRCSPMKGHSHVYWYRQLPEEGLKFMVYLQKENIIDESGMPKERFSAEFPKEGPSILRIQQVVRGDSAAYFCASSPPGRGHYEQYFGPGTRLTVT.

This clone was counted at least ten times. The chain links TRBV19 to TRBJ2-1, with TRBD2 identical over 7 bases. CDR3 length: 12 amino acids. The germline V gene encodes CDR1 LNHDA and CDR2 SQIVND (reference sequence). The ends lost 5 bases at V and 10 bases at J; junction bases unmatched: 5. The CDR3 loop reads CASSSRAGEQFF. The CDR3 bases are TGTGCCAGTAGTTCGAGAGCGGGAGAGCAGTTCTTC.

The gene calls are TRBV28 and TRBJ1-2, with D possibly matching TRBD1 (5 bases). CDR1 is MDHEN, CDR2 SYDVKM, per germline. The CDR3 covers 13 residues. The V end was cut by 6 bases, the J end by 4 bases, with 12 bases between. The CDR3 DNA is TGTGCCAGCAGCCAGGGTTGGGGCTATGGCTACACCTTC. Translating gives CASSQGWGYGYTF.

The J gene is TRBJ2-5, the V gene TRBV2; D may be TRBD2 (6 bases). The CDR3 extends over 13 amino acids. Trimming cost V 7 bases and J 9 bases, with 18 bases left between them. The germline gives CDR1 SNHLY, CDR2 FYNNEI. The CDR3 sequence is CASTRNRGDSQYF. CDR3 coding DNA: TGTGCCAGCACGAGAAATCGCGGGGACTCCCAGTACTTC. Complete variable domain (other parts from reference TRBV2 and TRBJ2-5): EPEVTQTPSHQVTQMGQEVILRCVPISNHLYFYWYRQILGQKVEFLVSFYNNEISEKSEIFDDQFSVERPDGSNFTLKIRSTKLEDSAMYFCASTRNRGDSQYFGPGTRLLVL.

V gene TRBV5-6 combines with J gene TRBJ2-1, with D uncertain. V was trimmed by 4 bases and J by 7 bases, leaving 12 bases between them. The CDR3 runs 13 residues. Germline values: CDR1 SGHDT, CDR2 YYEEEE. CDR3 nucleotide sequence: TGTGCCAGCAGCCGAACATTCCAGAATGAGCAGTTCTTC. Protein sequence: CASSRTFQNEQFF.

This clone appeared a single time. The chain has TRBV4-2 and TRBJ2-7; 10 nucleotides align to TRBD2. Unmatched junction bases numbered 3, after V lost 0 bases and J lost 4 bases. The V gene's germline CDR1 is LGHNA and CDR2 YNFKEQ. There are 15 residues in the CDR3. CDR3 DNA: TGTGCCAGCAGCCAAGATAAGCGGGAGGGGTACGAGCAGTACTTC. Amino acid sequence: CASSQDKREGYEQYF.

This chain links TRBV6-6 with TRBJ1-1; TRBD1 might be the D (6 bases). CDR1 and CDR2 from the germline V gene are MNHNY and SVGAGI (reference sequence). The CDR3 spans 14 residues. The ends were cut back, 5 bases at V and 4 bases at J, with 14 bases in the middle. The CDR3 coding sequence is TGTGCCAGCAGTAACAGGGTTTGGGGCACTGAAGCTTTCTTT. This encodes CASSNRVWGTEAFF.

The chain couples TRBV2 to TRBJ2-7; 8 bases map to TRBD1. The CDR3 sequence is 14 residues long. J gave up 0 bases and V 6 bases, and 4 bases lay outside the gene matches. CDR1 is SNHLY and CDR2 is FYNNEI in the germline V gene. The CDR3 loop reads CASSLDRVSYEQYF. The CDR3 DNA sequence: TGTGCCAGCAGCCTGGACAGGGTCTCCTACGAGCAGTACTTC.

The J gene is TRBJ2-7, the V gene TRBV30; 12 positions match TRBD2. From germline, CDR1 is GTSNPN and CDR2 SVGIG (reference sequence). J gave up 11 bases and V 3 bases, and 11 bases lay outside the gene matches. This CDR3 region has 14 residues. The CDR3 nucleotides read TGTGCCTGGAGAACCGGGACTAGCGGGTCTAGGAAGTACTTC. Protein product: CAWRTGTSGSRKYF.

This clone was counted many times. V usage is TRBV18 and J usage is TRBJ1-5; a possible D gene is TRBD1 (5 bases). V lost 5 bases and J lost 5, with 10 bases in between. The CDR3 is 13 amino acids. Germline CDR1 KGHSH, CDR2 LQKENI. In DNA, the CDR3 is TGTGCCAGCTCAGGGGGGATGGATCAGCCCCAGCATTTT. Translation gives CASSGGMDQPQHF. The full variable domain, rest sourced from reference TRBV18 and TRBJ1-5, is NAGVMQNPRHLVRRRGQEARLRCSPMKGHSHVYWYRQLPEEGLKFMVYLQKENIIDESGMPKERFSAEFPKEGPSILRIQQVVRGDSAAYFCASSGGMDQPQHFGDGTRLSIL.